The TCR beta chain under discussion was sequenced for a study of long-term antiretroviral therapy in people with HIV. CDR3 length: 15 amino acids. The V gene lost 3 bases and the J gene lost 3 bases, with 14 bases spanning the gap. Germline V gene lookup returns CDR1 MNHEY and CDR2 SVGAGI. Investigators performed immunoSEQ version v3.0 at survey level. Assay: immunoSEQ multiplex PCR; the TCRdb copy retains only in-frame clones and omits some. Here the sample spans approximately 25,000 clones, 79% being singletons. As regards this clone: No antigen is known for it.

General observations from the study: Information on adherence, resistance and therapy changes was unavailable. Older ART regimens were possibly in use when the blood was collected between about 2004 and 2018.

Every one of the donors gave at least one pre-ART PBMC sample and at least two post-ART PBMC samples. The receptor's source is a middle-aged woman with HIV. The J gene is TRBJ1-1, the V gene TRBV6-5; no firm D call. Sequencing used unsorted PBMCs, obtained 1.2 years after starting antiretroviral therapy. As DNA, the CDR3 is TGTGCCAGCAGTTATAGGTGGGATGGGGACACTGAAGCTTTCTTT. Encoded protein: CASSYRWDGDTEAFF.